Listed below are T cell receptor beta chains from one sample, sequenced in a study of blood T cell repertoires in COVID-19. Profiled with immunoSEQ multiplex PCR; TCRdb holds only in-frame clones, not every one. Of around 300,000 clones in the sample, roughly 80% were seen once. Material: peripheral blood. All receptors come from a woman aged 45-60 years who had recovered from COVID-19. Both conserved end residues are part of each CDR3. Each record gives: D gene, V gene, J gene, clone size, CDR3 protein, CDR3 DNA. The D gene is left open where the match is weak. Size values are once, few and many counts, or a class for expanded clones, and some rows have none.

-	TRBV15	TRBJ1-1	-	CATSRENPGIPRGLNTEAFF	TGTGCCACCAGCAGAGAGAACCCCGGGATCCCCAGGGGTCTGAACACTGAAGCTTTCTTT
-	TRBV29-1	TRBJ1-1	once	CSVEGEVGGRRMNTEAFF	TGCAGCGTTGAAGGAGAGGTGGGGGGTCGGAGAATGAACACTGAAGCTTTCTTT
TRBD1	TRBV19	TRBJ1-6	-	CASTQGARYNSPLHF	TGTGCCAGTACGCAGGGGGCCCGCTATAATTCACCCCTCCACTTT
TRBD2	TRBV19	TRBJ2-5	-	CASSISRLAGIETQYF	TGTGCCAGTAGTATCTCTCGGCTAGCGGGAATAGAGACCCAGTACTTC
-	TRBV19	TRBJ2-1	once	CASSPQGGEQFF	TGTGCCAGTAGTCCCCAGGGCGGTGAGCAGTTCTTC
-	TRBV4-3	TRBJ2-1	-	CASSQDHAYSYNEQFF	TGCGCCAGCAGCCAAGATCATGCCTACTCCTACAATGAGCAGTTCTTC
-	TRBV5-4	TRBJ1-4	-	CASSLDRHDEKLFF	TGTGCCAGCAGCCTCGACAGGCATGATGAAAAACTGTTTTTT
-	TRBV12-5	TRBJ2-1	once	CASGPPLGVPYNEQFF	TGTGCTAGTGGTCCCCCCCTCGGGGTACCCTACAATGAGCAGTTCTTC
-	TRBV7-3	TRBJ1-1	-	CASSRVRNTEAFF	TGTGCCAGCAGCCGAGTGAGGAACACTGAAGCTTTCTTT
-	TRBV12-3/TRBV12-4	TRBJ1-3	-	CASASTGNTIYF	TGTGCCAGCGCTAGCACTGGAAACACCATATATTTT
-	TRBV5-6	TRBJ2-1	-	CASSWDISSYNEQFF	TGTGCCAGCAGCTGGGACATCAGCTCCTACAATGAGCAGTTCTTC
TRBD1	TRBV11-1	TRBJ2-5	-	CASSSTGGGETQYF	TGTGCCAGCAGCTCGACAGGGGGCGGAGAGACCCAGTACTTC
-	TRBV30	TRBJ1-3	-	CAWGVASGNTIYF	TGTGCCTGGGGGGTGGCCTCTGGAAACACCATATATTTT
TRBD1	TRBV7-8	TRBJ1-1	-	CASRPGQGAENTEAFF	TGTGCCAGCAGACCAGGACAGGGGGCAGAGAACACTGAAGCTTTCTTT
-	TRBV7-2	TRBJ1-2	-	CASSLVTGQSNRGYTF	TGTGCCAGCAGCTTAGTAACCGGACAGTCCAATCGGGGCTACACCTTC
-	TRBV11-2	TRBJ2-3	-	CASSHGDTQYF	TGTGCCAGCAGCCACGGGGATACGCAGTATTTT
-	TRBV28	TRBJ1-3	-	CASSSPRSGNTIYF	TGTGCCAGCAGTTCTCCTCGCTCTGGAAACACCATATATTTT
TRBD2	TRBV20-1	TRBJ2-1	few	CSASGSLAGVVEQFF	TGCAGTGCTAGTGGGTCCCTAGCGGGAGTTGTTGAGCAGTTCTTC
-	TRBV24-1	TRBJ1-2	-	CATSDRGQNYGYTF	TGTGCCACCAGTGATCGCGGACAGAACTATGGCTACACCTTC
-	TRBV6-5	TRBJ1-5	-	CASREGLNQPQHF	TGTGCCAGCAGGGAGGGATTAAATCAGCCCCAGCATTTT
-	TRBV18	TRBJ1-3	-	CASSPQPGSGNTIYF	TGTGCCAGCTCCCCCCAGCCGGGCTCTGGAAACACCATATATTTT
-	TRBV12-5	TRBJ1-3	-	CASAQSGARTGGNTIYF	TGTGCTAGTGCCCAGAGCGGCGCCCGGACCGGTGGAAACACCATATATTTT
-	TRBV5-5	TRBJ1-1	once	CASSLLGSIMNTEAFF	TGTGCCAGCAGCTTACTCGGGAGTATCATGAACACTGAAGCTTTCTTT
-	TRBV2	TRBJ2-3	-	CASSWTLSTDTQYF	TGTGCCAGCAGTTGGACACTAAGCACAGATACGCAGTATTTT
-	TRBV11-2	TRBJ2-7	-	CASTPNRGGYEQYF	TGTGCCAGCACCCCAAACAGGGGAGGATACGAGCAGTACTTC
TRBD1	TRBV7-3	TRBJ1-2	few	CASSLRGGQGAYGYTF	TGTGCCAGCAGCTTAAGAGGGGGACAGGGAGCCTATGGCTACACCTTC
TRBD1	TRBV19	TRBJ1-2	few	CASRRQGALVNYGYTF	TGTGCCAGTAGAAGACAGGGGGCGCTTGTTAACTATGGCTACACCTTC
TRBD1	TRBV7-2	TRBJ1-2	-	CASSLSGTGGAVTNYGYTF	TGTGCCAGCAGCTTATCTGGGACAGGGGGCGCGGTGACTAACTATGGCTACACCTTC
-	TRBV27	TRBJ1-6	-	CASSAGSSWALKNSPLHF	TGTGCCAGCAGCGCGGGGAGTTCGTGGGCCCTTAAGAATTCACCCCTCCACTTT
-	TRBV18	TRBJ1-4	-	CASSPPGANEKLFF	TGTGCCAGCTCACCGCCGGGTGCTAATGAAAAACTGTTTTTT
TRBD2	TRBV5-8	TRBJ2-1	-	CASSFFAGGLYNEQFF	TGTGCCAGCAGCTTTTTTGCGGGAGGCCTCTACAATGAGCAGTTCTTC
-	TRBV5-8	TRBJ2-1	-	CASSLGAWRTGNEQFF	TGTGCCAGCAGCTTGGGTGCTTGGCGGACGGGGAATGAGCAGTTCTTC
TRBD1	TRBV28	TRBJ2-5	-	CASSSAGTGGETQYF	TGTGCCAGCAGTTCGGCCGGGACAGGGGGAGAGACCCAGTACTTC
TRBD1	TRBV28	TRBJ2-5	-	CASSLGGTGLTQYF	TGTGCCAGCAGTCTTGGGGGGACAGGGTTGACCCAGTACTTC
TRBD2	TRBV18	TRBJ2-7	-	CASSPAGGQGYEQYF	TGTGCCAGCTCACCTGCGGGAGGGCAAGGCTACGAGCAGTACTTC
-	TRBV7-2	TRBJ2-1	-	CASSLHSYNEQFF	TGTGCCAGCAGCTTACACAGCTACAATGAGCAGTTCTTC
-	TRBV9	TRBJ1-2	-	CASSVGLYGYTF	TGTGCCAGCAGCGTAGGACTCTATGGCTACACCTTC
-	TRBV10-3	TRBJ1-2	-	CAISEGAITFYGYTF	TGTGCCATCAGTGAGGGGGCGATCACTTTCTATGGCTACACCTTC
TRBD2	TRBV6-2/TRBV6-3	TRBJ2-2	-	CASSYSGLGASTGELFF	TGTGCCAGCAGTTACTCTGGACTAGGGGCCTCCACCGGGGAGCTGTTTTTT
-	TRBV27	TRBJ2-1	-	CASNGAGATYNEQFF	TGTGCCAGCAACGGGGCGGGGGCGACCTACAATGAGCAGTTCTTC
-	TRBV21-1	TRBJ1-5	-	CASSSRVSNQPQHF	TGTGCCAGCAGCTCCAGGGTAAGCAATCAGCCCCAGCATTTT
-	TRBV24-1	TRBJ2-2	-	CATNRGTGELFF	TGTGCCACCAACCGCGGCACCGGGGAGCTGTTTTTT
TRBD1	TRBV28	TRBJ2-7	-	CASSPNRDRATYEQYF	TGTGCCAGCAGCCCTAACCGGGACAGGGCGACCTACGAGCAGTACTTC
TRBD2	TRBV7-3	TRBJ2-7	-	CASSLGFAGEHEQYF	TGTGCCAGCAGCTTAGGCTTTGCGGGAGAGCACGAGCAGTACTTC
-	TRBV12-3/TRBV12-4	TRBJ1-1	-	CASSFELRTEAFF	TGTGCCAGCAGTTTCGAGTTGCGGACTGAAGCTTTCTTT
-	TRBV27	TRBJ2-7	-	CASSSHRETYEQYF	TGTGCCAGCAGTTCCCATCGGGAGACCTACGAGCAGTACTTC
-	TRBV29-1	TRBJ1-1	-	CSVEEVQRNTEAFF	TGCAGCGTTGAAGAGGTACAGAGGAACACTGAAGCTTTCTTT
TRBD1	TRBV2	TRBJ2-4	-	CASSGTGGNIQYF	TGTGCCAGCTCCGGGACAGGGGGAAACATTCAGTACTTC
-	TRBV15	TRBJ2-3	-	CATSGSMRAGDTQYF	TGTGCCACCAGCGGGTCAATGCGTGCGGGAGATACGCAGTATTTT
-	TRBV4-3	TRBJ2-2	once	CASSRLTYSAGELFF	TGCGCCAGCAGTCGTTTAACTTATTCGGCCGGGGAGCTGTTTTTT
-	TRBV7-2	TRBJ2-5	once	CASSYLVGAQGETQYF	TGTGCCAGCAGCTACCTAGTGGGGGCCCAGGGAGAGACCCAGTACTTC
-	TRBV4-3	TRBJ2-7	-	CASSRRGQRDEQYF	TGCGCCAGCAGCCGGAGGGGACAGCGGGACGAGCAGTACTTC
TRBD2	TRBV5-1	TRBJ2-3	once	CASSRLAGDTDTQYF	TGCGCCAGCAGCCGACTAGCGGGGGACACAGATACGCAGTATTTT
TRBD1	TRBV19	TRBJ2-7	-	CASTLDRSAREQYF	TGTGCCAGTACCTTGGACAGGTCCGCTAGGGAGCAGTACTTC
TRBD2	TRBV7-2	TRBJ2-7	-	CASSTGLAASYEQYF	TGTGCCAGCAGCACCGGTCTAGCGGCCTCCTACGAGCAGTACTTC
TRBD1	TRBV3-1/TRBV3-2	TRBJ2-7	-	CASSLGQFFCEQYF	TGTGCCAGCAGCCTGGGACAGTTCTTCTGCGAGCAGTACTTC
-	TRBV6-5	TRBJ2-5	-	CASSPGGRQETQYF	TGTGCCAGCAGTCCCGGGGGTCGTCAAGAGACCCAGTACTTC
TRBD2	TRBV5-6	TRBJ2-3	-	CASSPSGGARSPQDTQYF	TGTGCCAGCAGCCCCTCGGGGGGGGCCAGGAGTCCACAAGATACGCAGTATTTT